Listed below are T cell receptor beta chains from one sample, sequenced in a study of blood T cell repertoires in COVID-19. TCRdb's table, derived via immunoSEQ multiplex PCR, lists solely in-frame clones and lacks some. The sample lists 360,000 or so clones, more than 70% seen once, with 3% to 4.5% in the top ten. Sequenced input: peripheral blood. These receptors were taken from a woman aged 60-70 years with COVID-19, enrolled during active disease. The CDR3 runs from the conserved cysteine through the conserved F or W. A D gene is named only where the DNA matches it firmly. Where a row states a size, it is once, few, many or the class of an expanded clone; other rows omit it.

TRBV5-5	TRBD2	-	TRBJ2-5	CASSLGLAVFYF	TGTGCCAGCAGCTTGGGACTAGCGGTGTTTTACTTC
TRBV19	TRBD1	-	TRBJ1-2	CASSGDSRTYGYTF	TGTGCCAGTAGTGGGGACAGCCGCACCTATGGCTACACCTTC
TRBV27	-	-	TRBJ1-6	CASSFYQGNSPLHF	TGTGCCAGCAGTTTTTACCAGGGGAATTCACCCCTCCACTTT
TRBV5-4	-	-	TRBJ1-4	CASSLPGINEKLFF	TGTGCCAGCAGCCTGCCGGGAATTAATGAAAAACTGTTTTTT
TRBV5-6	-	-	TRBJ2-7	CASSLERDEQYF	TGTGCCAGCAGCTTGGAACGGGACGAGCAGTACTTC
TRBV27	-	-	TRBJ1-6	CASRFAYNSPLHF	TGTGCCAGCAGGTTCGCCTATAATTCACCCCTCCACTTT
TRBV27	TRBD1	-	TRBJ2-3	CASRLGQGKTGTQYF	TGTGCCAGCAGATTGGGACAGGGGAAAACGGGTACGCAGTATTTT
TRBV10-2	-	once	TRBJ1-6	CASSNRSSYNSPLHF	TGCGCCAGCAGTAATCGGAGCTCCTATAATTCACCCCTCCACTTT
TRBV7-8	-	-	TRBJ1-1	CASSLALAGQPEAFF	TGTGCCAGCAGCTTAGCTCTCGCAGGTCAGCCTGAAGCTTTCTTT
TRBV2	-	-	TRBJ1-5	CASNEIGNQPQHF	TGTGCCAGCAATGAAATAGGCAATCAGCCCCAGCATTTT
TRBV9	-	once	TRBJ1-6	CASSSGGGSYNSPLHF	TGTGCCAGCTCCTCTGGGGGCGGATCCTATAATTCACCCCTCCACTTT
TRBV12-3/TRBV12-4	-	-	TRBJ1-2	CASSSGYGYTF	TGTGCCAGCAGTTCGGGCTATGGCTACACCTTC
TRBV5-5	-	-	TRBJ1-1	CASSQVGLPRRTEAFF	TGTGCCAGCAGCCAAGTGGGACTTCCCCGTCGCACTGAAGCTTTCTTT
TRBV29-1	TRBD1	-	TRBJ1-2	CSVDPLKGGGYTF	TGCAGCGTCGATCCGCTAAAAGGGGGCGGCTACACCTTC
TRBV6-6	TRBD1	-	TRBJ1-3	CASSGRGLDGNTIYF	TGTGCCAGCAGTGGCAGGGGGCTAGATGGAAACACCATATATTTT
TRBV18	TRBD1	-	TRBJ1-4	CASSPRTGGDEKLFF	TGTGCCAGCTCACCCCGGACAGGGGGTGATGAAAAACTGTTTTTT
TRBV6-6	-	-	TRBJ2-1	CASRETENSYNEQFF	TGTGCCAGCAGGGAGACAGAGAACTCCTACAATGAGCAGTTCTTC
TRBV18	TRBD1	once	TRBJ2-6	CASSPPRDRAFSGANVLTF	TGTGCCAGCTCACCACCCCGGGACAGGGCGTTCTCTGGGGCCAACGTCCTGACTTTC
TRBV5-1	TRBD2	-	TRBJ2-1	CASSPSGGDNEQFF	TGCGCCAGCAGCCCTAGCGGGGGGGACAATGAGCAGTTCTTC
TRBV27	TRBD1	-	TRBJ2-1	CASSPGQGVGEQFF	TGTGCCAGCAGCCCGGGACAGGGAGTGGGCGAGCAGTTCTTC
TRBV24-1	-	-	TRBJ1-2	CATGQGDYGYTF	TGTGCCACCGGCCAAGGGGACTATGGCTACACCTTC
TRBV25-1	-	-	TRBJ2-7	CASTLRGSSEQYF	TGTGCCAGCACCCTCAGGGGCTCCAGCGAGCAGTACTTC
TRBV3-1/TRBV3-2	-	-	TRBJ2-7	CASSQETGSTYEQYF	TGTGCCAGCAGCCAGGAGACAGGTTCTACCTACGAGCAGTACTTC
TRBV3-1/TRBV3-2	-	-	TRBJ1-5	CASSQSQLSKQPQHF	TGTGCCAGCAGCCAGTCACAGCTCTCCAAGCAGCCCCAGCATTTT
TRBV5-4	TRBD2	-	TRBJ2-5	CASSSGLALQETQYF	TGTGCCAGCAGCTCAGGACTAGCTCTACAAGAGACCCAGTACTTC
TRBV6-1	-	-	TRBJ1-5	CASSLGDISNQPQHF	TGTGCCAGCAGCCTGGGGGACATAAGCAATCAGCCCCAGCATTTT
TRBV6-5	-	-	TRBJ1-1	CASSPQGIRTEAFF	TGTGCCAGCAGCCCCCAGGGGATTAGGACTGAAGCTTTCTTT
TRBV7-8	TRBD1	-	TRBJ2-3	CASSLERGTGGITDTQYF	TGTGCCAGCAGCTTAGAGAGAGGGACAGGGGGCATCACAGATACGCAGTATTTT
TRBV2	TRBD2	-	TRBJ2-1	CASSDPTSREFF	TGTGCCAGCAGTGACCCGACTAGCCGCGAGTTCTTC
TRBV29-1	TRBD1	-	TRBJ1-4	CSVGQGRTNEKLFF	TGCAGCGTTGGACAGGGGAGGACTAATGAAAAACTGTTTTTT
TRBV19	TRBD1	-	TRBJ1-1	CASKGPGTENTEAFF	TGTGCCAGTAAGGGACCCGGGACAGAGAACACTGAAGCTTTCTTT
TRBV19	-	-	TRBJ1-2	CASSPLAGNYGYTF	TGTGCCAGTAGTCCCCTCGCAGGGAACTATGGCTACACCTTC
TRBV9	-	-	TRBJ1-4	CASSATQGTNEKLFF	TGTGCCAGCAGCGCGACACAGGGAACTAATGAAAAACTGTTTTTT
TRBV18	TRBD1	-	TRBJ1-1	CASSLFSGQMNTEAFF	TGTGCCAGCTCCCTCTTTTCGGGACAGATGAACACTGAAGCTTTCTTT
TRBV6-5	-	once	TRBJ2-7	CASSLNGPYEQYF	TGTGCCAGCAGCCTCAATGGGCCCTACGAGCAGTACTTC
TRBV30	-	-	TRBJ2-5	CAWSAGQVLETQYF	TGTGCCTGGAGTGCAGGCCAGGTGTTAGAGACCCAGTACTTC
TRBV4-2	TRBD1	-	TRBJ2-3	CASSHGTGGPSTDTQYF	TGTGCCAGCAGCCACGGCACAGGGGGACCTAGCACAGATACGCAGTATTTT
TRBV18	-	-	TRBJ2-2	CASSPRQASNTGELFF	TGTGCCAGCTCACCACGACAGGCCTCGAACACCGGGGAGCTGTTTTTT
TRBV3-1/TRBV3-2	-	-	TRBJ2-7	CASSPQANGPYEQYF	TGTGCCAGCAGCCCCCAGGCGAACGGTCCCTACGAGCAGTACTTC
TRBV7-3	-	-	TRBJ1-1	CASSLKGPGGGGTEAFF	TGTGCCAGCAGCTTAAAGGGCCCAGGCGGGGGGGGCACTGAAGCTTTCTTT
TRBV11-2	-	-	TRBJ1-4	CASSPPGAGNEKLFF	TGTGCCAGCAGCCCCCCGGGAGCAGGGAATGAAAAACTGTTTTTT
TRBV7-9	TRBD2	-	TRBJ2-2	CASSRLAGGNTGELFF	TGTGCCAGCAGCCGACTAGCGGGGGGGAACACCGGGGAGCTGTTTTTT
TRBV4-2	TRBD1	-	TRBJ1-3	CASSQPDRRADTIYF	TGTGCCAGCAGCCAACCGGACAGGAGGGCGGACACCATATATTTT
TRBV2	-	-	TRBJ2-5	CASSGQSETQYF	TGTGCCAGCAGTGGACAGTCGGAGACCCAGTACTTC